The 32 T cell receptor beta chains given below trace back to one sample, sequenced in a study of T cell responses to AZD1222 COVID-19 vaccine (dated by TCRdb to the early 2020s). Library method: the immunoSEQ multiplex PCR assay. TCRdb obtained this table from immuneACCESS and retained in-frame rearrangements with V and J assigned. These tables miss some clones; where compared with another copy, unresolved V genes account for less than half of the shortfall, and the remainder is unexplained. The sample data list more than 80,000 clones, and about 93% of these were observed just once. The ten most abundant clones make up roughly 3% of the sample. The time point label, as the study defines it: about 28 days (+/-7) after the second vaccine dose. The sample in question was peripheral blood, obtained 28 days after the second AZD1222 dose. These receptors all come from an adult who received the AZD1222 COVID-19 vaccine.

The DNA for the CDR3 is TGTGCCAGCCTCATCGGGAACACTGAAGCTTTCTTT. This gives the protein CASLIGNTEAFF. V is TRBV18 and J is TRBJ1-1, with no clear D. The CDR3 extends over 12 amino acids. Germline V gene lookup returns CDR1 KGHSH and CDR2 LQKENI. V lost 8 bases to trimming and J lost 1 base, with 8 bases between them.

The genes are TRBV16 and TRBJ2-5, with 8 bases that match TRBD2. The V gene end was trimmed by 3 bases and the J gene end by 5 bases; junction bases not matched to a gene: 5. CDR1 is KGHSY and CDR2 is FQNENV in the germline V gene. This CDR3 has 14 residues. Here the CDR3 DNA reads TGTGCCAGCAGCCACGGGGGGGCCTTGGAGACCCAGTACTTC. Translating it yields CASSHGGALETQYF.

The chain employs TRBV11-3 and TRBJ2-3; tentatively, D is TRBD1 (5 bases). V was shortened by 5 bases and J by 9 bases, with 12 bases between the two germline ends. Germline CDR1 SGHNT, CDR2 YENEEA. The CDR3 spans 12 residues. This chain's CDR3 is CASSLRQPTQYF. CDR3 coding DNA: TGTGCCAGCAGCCTACGACAGCCGACGCAGTATTTT.

This clone has a single count. The chain has TRBV7-2 and TRBJ2-3; 7 nucleotides line up with TRBD2. The germline CDR1 and CDR2 sequences are SGHTA and FQGNSA. Trimming took 3 bases from V and 2 from J; bases not matched to a gene: 5. This CDR3 has 15 amino acids. CDR3 sequence reads: CASSFGLGLTDTQYF. In DNA form, the CDR3 reads TGTGCCAGCAGCTTCGGACTAGGCCTCACAGATACGCAGTATTTT.

The chain has TRBV20-1 and TRBJ1-4; 12 nucleotides match TRBD1. V trimming: 3 bases; J trimming: 6 bases; junction bases outside the gene matches: 5. In germline, CDR1 is DFQATT, CDR2 SNEGSKA (reference sequence). The CDR3 contains 15 residues. The CDR3 sequence: CSASTGTGGDEKLFF. For the CDR3, the DNA is TGCAGTGCTAGTACCGGGACAGGGGGCGATGAAAAACTGTTTTTT.

This clone has just one count. The CDR3 sequence is CASSMGESGGAAGELFF. CDR3 sequence (DNA): TGTGCCAGCAGCATGGGAGAGAGCGGGGGGGCCGCCGGGGAGCTGTTTTTT. The chain couples TRBV7-3 to TRBJ2-2, with 10 positions matching TRBD2. V shed 5 bases and J 6 bases; nucleotides not matched to a gene: 12. The germline CDR1 and CDR2 sequences are SGHTA and FQGTGA. CDR3 length equals 17 residues.

The chain links TRBV18 to TRBJ2-7; TRBD2 is a possible D gene (6 bases). The CDR3 covers 15 residues. The germline V and J ends were trimmed by 1 base and 7 bases, with 17 bases remaining between them. Germline CDR1 and CDR2: KGHSH and LQKENI. CDR3 sequence (DNA): TGTGCCAGCTCACCACTCGGGAGCTCGACGGGGGAGCAGTACTTC. Amino acid sequence: CASSPLGSSTGEQYF.

The chain employs TRBV9 and TRBJ1-2; a weak D match, TRBD1 (5 bases). Between the trimmed V and J ends, which lost 2 bases and 7 bases, there was a span of 15 bases. From germline, CDR1 is SGDLS and CDR2 YYNGEE. The CDR3 has 14 residues. This CDR3 reads CASSVGTQGGGYTF. CDR3 in DNA: TGTGCCAGCAGCGTCGGGACTCAGGGTGGTGGCTACACCTTC.

The V and J genes are TRBV9 and TRBJ2-1; D ambiguous. Germline loops: CDR1 SGDLS, CDR2 YYNGEE. CDR3 size: 13 residues. Trimming left V 3 bases short and J 0 bases short, with 4 bases between. The CDR3 DNA follows: TGTGCCAGCAGCGCCCGCTCCTACAATGAGCAGTTCTTC. Protein product: CASSARSYNEQFF. The entire variable domain, with the rest obtained from reference TRBV9 and TRBJ2-1, is as follows: DSGVTQTPKHLITATGQRVTLRCSPRSGDLSVYWYQQSLDQGLQFLIQYYNGEERAKGNILERFSAQQFPDLHSELNLSSLELGDSALYFCASSARSYNEQFFGPGTRLTVL.

This chain links TRBV6-5 with TRBJ1-1; D perhaps matches TRBD1 (5 bases). Trimming removed 6 bases at V and 1 base at J, with 15 bases between. CDR1 MNHEY and CDR2 SVGAGI come from the germline V gene. The CDR3 sequence is 15 residues long. CDR3 DNA sequence: TGTGCCAGCAGCCCGGGGGGGACTGAGAACACTGAAGCTTTCTTT. Translated: CASSPGGTENTEAFF.

This chain joins TRBV7-9 and TRBJ2-3; D might be TRBD1 (5 bases). The CDR3 runs to 15 residues. Germline assignment: CDR1 SEHNR and CDR2 FQNEAQ (reference sequence). The V end lost 5 bases, the J end lost 7 bases, and 19 bases lay between the germline ends. The CDR3 here is CASSPQGTNSYTQYF. CDR3 bases: TGTGCCAGCAGCCCGCAGGGTACGAACTCATATACGCAGTATTTT.

The chain links TRBV5-5 to TRBJ1-2; 10 positions match TRBD1. V was clipped by 1 base and J by 5 bases; unmatched bases: 11. Germline CDR1 and CDR2: SGHKS and YYEKEE (reference sequence). The CDR3 has 17 amino acids. CDR3 loop: CASSLTRDRGLVYGYTF. The CDR3 region has the DNA TGTGCCAGCAGCTTGACACGGGACAGGGGATTGGTATATGGCTACACCTTC.

V gene TRBV27 combines with J gene TRBJ1-5, with 9 positions matching TRBD1. V lost 5 bases to trimming and J lost 0 bases; unmatched junction nucleotides: 14. The CDR3 covers 19 residues. Germline lookup yields CDR1 MNHEY and CDR2 SMNVEV (reference sequence). The chain's CDR3 is CASSPNRDRARGSNQPQHF. DNA for the CDR3: TGTGCCAGCAGTCCAAACCGGGACAGGGCACGGGGTAGCAATCAGCCCCAGCATTTT.

The rearrangement uses TRBV6-5 and TRBJ1-6; TRBD1 matches 8 bases. Germline assignment: CDR1 MNHEY and CDR2 SVGAGI. J lost 13 bases, V lost 7 bases, and 12 bases had no gene match. This CDR3 region has 14 residues. The CDR3 spells CASKTGQVQGPLHF. DNA of the CDR3: TGTGCCAGCAAAACGGGACAGGTGCAGGGGCCCCTCCACTTT.

In its sample, this clone was seen once. V is TRBV9 and J is TRBJ1-1, with a possible D match to TRBD1 (5 bases). The CDR3 extends over 15 amino acids. Germline V CDR1 and CDR2: SGDLS, YYNGEE. Trimming shortened V by 0 bases and J by 3 bases, and 12 bases separated the two germline ends. The CDR3 spells CASSVGGLGDTEAFF. The DNA of the CDR3 is TGTGCCAGCAGCGTAGGTGGCCTGGGGGACACTGAAGCTTTCTTT.

The rearrangement joins TRBV18 to TRBJ1-2; D gene unclear. CDR3 size: 15 residues. Trimming took off 3 bases at V and 1 base at J, with 12 bases between the two ends. CDR1 is KGHSH and CDR2 is LQKENI in the germline V gene. Here the CDR3 DNA reads TGTGCCAGCTCACCTAGAGGAGATAATAACTATGGCTACACCTTC. Protein sequence: CASSPRGDNNYGYTF.

V usage is TRBV7-3 and J usage is TRBJ1-1; D possibly corresponds to TRBD1 (5 bases). The CDR3 extends over 14 amino acids. CDR1 SGHTA and CDR2 FQGTGA come from the germline V gene. Trimming shortened V by 2 bases and J by 2 bases, and 9 bases separated the two germline ends. CDR3 protein: CASSLGGVNTEAFF. CDR3 nucleotides: TGTGCCAGCAGCTTAGGAGGGGTTAACACTGAAGCTTTCTTT. The full variable domain, rest sourced from reference TRBV7-3 and TRBJ1-1, is GAGVSQTPSNKVTEKGKYVELRCDPISGHTALYWYRQSLGQGPEFLIYFQGTGAADDSGLPNDRFFAVRPEGSVSTLKIQRTERGDSAVYLCASSLGGVNTEAFFGQGTRLTVV.

The gene calls are TRBV6-6 and TRBJ2-3; D uncertain. The CDR3 length is 12 residues. Germline assignment: CDR1 MNHNY and CDR2 SVGAGI (reference sequence). With 5 bases removed from V and 2 bases from J, the gap between germline ends came to 5 bases. CDR3 loop: CASSRSTDTQYF. CDR3 bases: TGTGCCAGCAGTCGCTCCACAGATACGCAGTATTTT.

The chain employs TRBV5-5 and TRBJ2-5; a possible D gene is TRBD1 (5 bases). Germline CDR1 is SGHKS and CDR2 is YYEKEE (reference sequence). The CDR3 length is 15 residues. With 3 bases removed from V and 5 bases from J, the gap between germline ends came to 17 bases. The CDR3 protein is CASSWWGQGGETQYF. Written as DNA, the CDR3 is TGTGCCAGCAGCTGGTGGGGTCAGGGTGGGGAGACCCAGTACTTC. Drawing the rest from reference TRBV5-5 and TRBJ2-5, the complete variable domain is DAGVTQSPTHLIKTRGQQVTLRCSPISGHKSVSWYQQVLGQGPQFIFQYYEKEERGRGNFPDRFSARQFPNYSSELNVNALLLGDSALYLCASSWWGQGGETQYFGPGTRLLVL.

This chain joins TRBV4-2 and TRBJ1-1; D remains unclear. Between the trimmed V and J ends, which lost 1 base and 4 bases, there was a span of 10 bases. Per germline, CDR1 LGHNA and CDR2 YNFKEQ. The CDR3 consists of 14 residues. CDR3 sequence (DNA): TGTGCCAGCAGCCAAGGGTTACAGAGCACTGAAGCTTTCTTT. Protein: CASSQGLQSTEAFF.

The V gene is TRBV3-1 (or the pseudogene TRBV3-2), the J gene TRBJ2-3; a possible D gene is TRBD2 (5 bases). Germline CDR1 reads LGHDT; CDR2 reads YNNKEL (reference sequence). The CDR3 consists of 13 residues. Deletions cut 3 bases from V and 4 bases from J, with 8 bases between. CDR3 region: CASSHGSADTQYF. In nucleotides, the CDR3 is TGTGCCAGCAGCCATGGTAGCGCAGATACGCAGTATTTT.

The J gene is TRBJ1-5, the V gene TRBV6-6; D gene uncertain. This CDR3 is built from 13 residues. Between the trimmed V and J ends, which lost 6 bases and 5 bases, there was a span of 11 bases. The germline gives CDR1 MNHNY, CDR2 SVGAGI (reference sequence). CDR3 DNA sequence: TGTGCCAGCAGCGCCAAGAGGGATCAGCCCCAGCATTTT. Its protein product is CASSAKRDQPQHF.

The J gene is TRBJ2-7, the V gene TRBV7-2; D is tentatively TRBD1 or TRBD2 (6 bases each). CDR1 is SGHTA, CDR2 FQGNSA, per germline. Trimming removed 1 base at V and 0 bases at J, with 13 bases between. The length of the CDR3 is 16 residues. The CDR3 DNA is TGTGCCAGCAGCTTAGGGTCGAGGGGGGCCTCCTACGAGCAGTACTTC. This translates into CASSLGSRGASYEQYF.

The V call is TRBV2, the J call TRBJ1-2, with D tentatively TRBD1 (6 bases). This CDR3 has 12 amino acids. With 6 bases removed from V and 6 bases from J, the gap between germline ends came to 11 bases. CDR1 is SNHLY and CDR2 is FYNNEI in the germline V gene. The chain's CDR3 is CASRAGGHGYTF. CDR3 DNA: TGTGCCAGCAGGGCCGGGGGGCATGGCTACACCTTC.

This clone appeared a single time. The rearrangement uses TRBV9 and TRBJ1-6; the match to TRBD1 covers 8 bases. CDR3 length: 16 residues. After removal of 0 bases from V and 8 bases from J, the junction contained 7 bases not matched to a gene. CDR1 and CDR2 from the germline V gene are SGDLS and YYNGEE. The CDR3 DNA sequence: TGTGCCAGCAGCGTAGGCGGACAGGGTTCTTATTCACCCCTCCACTTT. Translating it yields CASSVGGQGSYSPLHF.

The chain links TRBV7-9 to TRBJ1-2, with D uncertain. The CDR3 has 14 residues. Per germline, CDR1 SEHNR and CDR2 FQNEAQ (reference sequence). V lost 6 bases and J lost 4, with 15 bases in between. The CDR3 sequence: CASSLRDFSYGYTF. In DNA, the CDR3 is TGTGCCAGCAGTCTGCGGGATTTTAGCTATGGCTACACCTTC.

The chain links TRBV20-1 to TRBJ1-6; D gene ambiguous. This CDR3 comprises 12 residues. The V end was cut by 3 bases, the J end by 4 bases, with 4 bases between. Germline loops: CDR1 DFQATT, CDR2 SNEGSKA (reference sequence). CDR3 residues: CSASGYNSPLHF. The CDR3 region has the DNA TGCAGTGCTAGTGGATATAATTCACCCCTCCACTTT.

V and J are TRBV6-1 and TRBJ1-5, with a tentative D call TRBD1 (6 bases). Germline CDR1 and CDR2: MNHNS and SASEGT. V lost 0 bases and J lost 5, with 11 bases in between. The CDR3 consists of 15 residues. CDR3 protein: CASSEASRGDQPQHF. The CDR3 bases are TGTGCCAGCAGTGAAGCATCCAGGGGCGATCAGCCCCAGCATTTT.

This clone was recorded only once. V gene TRBV12-3 or TRBV12-4 combines with J gene TRBJ1-1; perhaps TRBD1 as D (6 bases). Trimming cost V 5 bases and J 8 bases, with 15 bases left between them. This CDR3 is built from 13 residues. The CDR3 sequence is CASSQTTGREAFF. CDR3 coding DNA: TGTGCCAGCAGTCAGACAACAGGGAGAGAAGCTTTCTTT.

This chain links TRBV7-8 with TRBJ1-1, with a possible D match to TRBD1 (5 bases). CDR1 is SGHVS, CDR2 FQNEAQ, per germline. The CDR3 is made up of 15 amino acids. Trimming pared 0 bases from V and 1 base from J, leaving 9 bases between. The chain's CDR3 is CASSLAQGSNTEAFF. The CDR3 DNA reads as TGTGCCAGCAGCTTAGCGCAGGGTTCGAACACTGAAGCTTTCTTT.

CDR3 residues: CASSWGTALSGNTIYF. The DNA of the CDR3 is TGTGCCAGCAGCTGGGGGACAGCGCTCTCTGGAAACACCATATATTTT. This chain links TRBV7-2 with TRBJ1-3; 7 bases align to TRBD1. Trimming at V came to 4 bases and at J to 0 bases, leaving 6 bases not matched to a gene. Per the germline V gene, CDR1 is SGHTA and CDR2 is FQGNSA. CDR3 length equals 16 residues.

The V call is TRBV4-1, the J call TRBJ2-3; D not resolved. With 0 bases removed from V and 0 bases from J, the gap between germline ends came to 10 bases. CDR3 length equals 16 residues. The germline CDR1 and CDR2 sequences are MGHRA and YSYEKL. This CDR3 is CASSQDQEGSTDTQYF. The DNA for the CDR3 is TGCGCCAGCAGCCAAGACCAGGAAGGCAGCACAGATACGCAGTATTTT.